Listed below are T cell receptor beta chains from one sample, sequenced in a study of blood T cell repertoires in COVID-19. Assay: immunoSEQ multiplex PCR; the TCRdb copy retains only in-frame clones and omits some. The sample has under 250,000 clones; approximately 90% are singletons. Source material: peripheral blood. Receptors originate from a man in his thirties or forties with COVID-19, enrolled during active disease. Both conserved end residues are part of each CDR3. Each record gives: V gene, J gene, clone size, D gene, CDR3 protein, CDR3 DNA. The D gene is left open where the match is weak. A clone size is listed for some rows: how often the clone was seen (once, few, many), or a class if it is expanded.

v_gene: TRBV5-1
j_gene: TRBJ1-2
abundance: .
d_gene: TRBD1
CDR3aa: CASSLKGQGAKGYTF
CDR3nt: TGCGCCAGCAGCTTGAAGGGGCAGGGGGCAAAAGGCTACACCTTC

v_gene: TRBV7-6
j_gene: TRBJ1-5
abundance: .
d_gene: TRBD1
CDR3aa: CASSLGTGAFNQPQHF
CDR3nt: TGTGCCAGCAGCTTAGGGACAGGGGCGTTCAATCAGCCCCAGCATTTT

v_gene: TRBV9
j_gene: TRBJ2-7
abundance: .
d_gene: TRBD2
CDR3aa: CASSDGTSLDEQYF
CDR3nt: TGTGCCAGCAGCGACGGGACTAGCTTAGACGAGCAGTACTTC

v_gene: TRBV18
j_gene: TRBJ2-1
abundance: .
d_gene: TRBD1
CDR3aa: CASSPLGDRGRGEQFF
CDR3nt: TGTGCCAGCTCACCACTAGGGGACAGGGGGCGAGGAGAGCAGTTCTTC

v_gene: TRBV29-1
j_gene: TRBJ2-7
abundance: .
d_gene: .
CDR3aa: CSAGTLYEQYF
CDR3nt: TGCAGCGCCGGGACACTTTACGAGCAGTACTTC

v_gene: TRBV6-1
j_gene: TRBJ1-2
abundance: once
d_gene: .
CDR3aa: CASSELGGINYGYTF
CDR3nt: TGTGCCAGCAGTGAATTGGGAGGAATTAACTATGGCTACACCTTC

v_gene: TRBV27
j_gene: TRBJ2-1
abundance: .
d_gene: TRBD2
CDR3aa: CASRGTSGRYNEQFF
CDR3nt: TGTGCCAGCAGGGGGACTAGCGGGAGGTACAATGAGCAGTTCTTC

v_gene: TRBV10-3
j_gene: TRBJ1-1
abundance: .
d_gene: TRBD1
CDR3aa: CAIRRQGTMNTEAFF
CDR3nt: TGTGCCATCAGACGACAGGGGACCATGAACACTGAAGCTTTCTTT

v_gene: TRBV4-1
j_gene: TRBJ2-1
abundance: .
d_gene: TRBD2
CDR3aa: CASSPMTTSGGYWGNEQFF
CDR3nt: TGCGCCAGCAGCCCAATGACGACTAGCGGGGGGTATTGGGGTAATGAGCAGTTCTTC

v_gene: TRBV9
j_gene: TRBJ1-6
abundance: .
d_gene: .
CDR3aa: CASSVGTPSSYNSPLHF
CDR3nt: TGTGCCAGCAGCGTAGGGACACCGAGCTCCTATAATTCACCCCTCCACTTT

v_gene: TRBV9
j_gene: TRBJ2-1
abundance: .
d_gene: .
CDR3aa: CASSPQGYNEQFF
CDR3nt: TGTGCCAGCAGCCCTCAGGGGTACAATGAGCAGTTCTTC

v_gene: TRBV9
j_gene: TRBJ2-2
abundance: .
d_gene: .
CDR3aa: CASSHRVAGELFF
CDR3nt: TGTGCCAGCAGCCACAGGGTGGCCGGGGAGCTGTTTTTT

v_gene: TRBV27
j_gene: TRBJ1-3
abundance: .
d_gene: .
CDR3aa: CASSLRAGFSSGNTIYF
CDR3nt: TGTGCCAGCAGTTTGAGGGCAGGTTTTAGCTCTGGAAACACCATATATTTT

v_gene: TRBV29-1
j_gene: TRBJ2-3
abundance: .
d_gene: .
CDR3aa: CSVVGTPGLDTQYF
CDR3nt: TGCAGCGTTGTTGGAACCCCAGGTCTGGATACGCAGTATTTT

v_gene: TRBV11-2
j_gene: TRBJ1-1
abundance: .
d_gene: .
CDR3aa: CASSLERTEAFF
CDR3nt: TGTGCCAGCAGCTTAGAGAGAACCGAAGCTTTCTTT

v_gene: TRBV7-2
j_gene: TRBJ2-7
abundance: .
d_gene: .
CDR3aa: CASSLGLGREQYF
CDR3nt: TGTGCCAGCAGCTTAGGTTTAGGGAGGGAGCAGTACTTC

v_gene: TRBV7-8
j_gene: TRBJ2-1
abundance: .
d_gene: TRBD1
CDR3aa: CASSLDRRDRGNEQFF
CDR3nt: TGTGCCAGCAGCTTAGACCGACGGGACAGGGGCAATGAGCAGTTCTTC

v_gene: TRBV4-1
j_gene: TRBJ1-1
abundance: .
d_gene: .
CDR3aa: CASSQVATANTEAFF
CDR3nt: TGCGCCAGCAGCCAAGTAGCAACGGCTAACACTGAAGCTTTCTTT

v_gene: TRBV4-2
j_gene: TRBJ2-7
abundance: .
d_gene: TRBD2
CDR3aa: CASSQVESSGYEQYF
CDR3nt: TGTGCCAGCAGCCAAGTTGAGTCTAGCGGATACGAGCAGTACTTC

v_gene: TRBV7-9
j_gene: TRBJ2-1
abundance: .
d_gene: .
CDR3aa: CASSLSGAGEQFF
CDR3nt: TGTGCCAGCAGCTTATCCGGTGCAGGTGAGCAGTTCTTC

v_gene: TRBV7-2
j_gene: TRBJ2-3
abundance: .
d_gene: .
CDR3aa: CASSLVNTQYF
CDR3nt: TGTGCCAGCAGCTTAGTAAATACGCAGTATTTT

v_gene: TRBV5-1
j_gene: TRBJ2-2
abundance: .
d_gene: TRBD1
CDR3aa: CASSLGQGGVTGELFF
CDR3nt: TGCGCCAGCAGCCTTGGACAGGGTGGGGTCACCGGGGAGCTGTTTTTT

v_gene: TRBV28
j_gene: TRBJ1-5
abundance: .
d_gene: TRBD1
CDR3aa: CASRRQGTHQPQHF
CDR3nt: TGTGCCAGCAGAAGACAGGGAACACATCAGCCCCAGCATTTT

v_gene: TRBV7-9
j_gene: TRBJ2-1
abundance: once
d_gene: TRBD2
CDR3aa: CASSLPGGRNEQFF
CDR3nt: TGTGCCAGCAGCTTACCGGGAGGGAGGAATGAGCAGTTCTTC

v_gene: TRBV18
j_gene: TRBJ2-1
abundance: .
d_gene: .
CDR3aa: CASSYLRGDNEQFF
CDR3nt: TGTGCCAGCTCCTACCTCCGGGGAGACAATGAGCAGTTCTTC

v_gene: TRBV6-5
j_gene: TRBJ1-2
abundance: .
d_gene: TRBD1
CDR3aa: CASRRDRGPYGYTF
CDR3nt: TGTGCCAGCCGTAGGGACAGGGGACCCTATGGCTACACCTTC

v_gene: TRBV6-5
j_gene: TRBJ1-1
abundance: .
d_gene: .
CDR3aa: CASTDAGAPGAFF
CDR3nt: TGTGCCAGCACCGACGCGGGGGCTCCCGGTGCCTTCTTT

v_gene: TRBV11-3
j_gene: TRBJ2-1
abundance: .
d_gene: .
CDR3aa: CASSLDQGSRHEQFF
CDR3nt: TGTGCCAGCAGCTTAGATCAGGGAAGTCGCCATGAGCAGTTCTTC

v_gene: TRBV19
j_gene: TRBJ1-5
abundance: .
d_gene: .
CDR3aa: CASRIQRGGNQPQHF
CDR3nt: TGTGCCAGTAGGATCCAGCGGGGGGGCAATCAGCCCCAGCATTTT

v_gene: TRBV15
j_gene: TRBJ1-4
abundance: .
d_gene: .
CDR3aa: CATSRQASNEKLFF
CDR3nt: TGTGCCACCAGCAGACAGGCGTCTAATGAAAAACTGTTTTTT

v_gene: TRBV9
j_gene: TRBJ2-7
abundance: .
d_gene: .
CDR3aa: CASSPSQGIYEQYF
CDR3nt: TGTGCCAGCAGCCCTTCTCAGGGGATCTACGAGCAGTACTTC

v_gene: TRBV5-4
j_gene: TRBJ2-1
abundance: .
d_gene: TRBD2
CDR3aa: CASTGGLAGPREQFF
CDR3nt: TGTGCCAGCACGGGGGGACTAGCGGGACCCAGGGAGCAGTTCTTC

v_gene: TRBV6-2/TRBV6-3
j_gene: TRBJ2-7
abundance: .
d_gene: TRBD2
CDR3aa: CASSYSPSGANSYEQYF
CDR3nt: TGTGCCAGCAGTTACTCCCCAAGCGGGGCGAACTCCTACGAGCAGTACTTC

v_gene: TRBV5-4
j_gene: TRBJ1-4
abundance: .
d_gene: .
CDR3aa: CASSGRLGGNEKLFF
CDR3nt: TGTGCCAGCAGCGGGAGACTGGGGGGAAATGAAAAACTGTTTTTT

v_gene: TRBV7-3
j_gene: TRBJ1-2
abundance: .
d_gene: TRBD1
CDR3aa: CASSNLEGTGFGYTF
CDR3nt: TGTGCCAGCAGCAATCTCGAAGGGACAGGGTTTGGCTACACCTTC

v_gene: TRBV9
j_gene: TRBJ2-1
abundance: .
d_gene: TRBD2
CDR3aa: CASSVGTSTYNEQFF
CDR3nt: TGTGCCAGCAGCGTCGGGACTAGCACTTACAATGAGCAGTTCTTC